The 9 T cell receptor beta chains given below trace back to one sample, sequenced in a study of human T cells and chemical hapten exposure. The sample's time point: patch test 1, 2 weeks after DPC sensitization. Specified treatment: therapeutic diphenylcyclopropenone sensitization with weekly scalp DPC. The authors' total RNA extraction used unfractionated whole blood. TCRdb ran MiXCR on the RACE reads and lists one entry per CDR3 protein. Of approximately 52,000 distinct CDR3 sequences listed, 11% are singletons. Source: whole blood, taken in connection with sensitization to the hapten diphenylcyclopropenone (DPC). The source of these receptors is a woman between 35 and 50 years old with alopecia areata. Some clones in this sample may be carry-over from other donors' samples.

The gene calls are TRBV20-1 and TRBJ2-1, with no clear D. Germline CDR1 DFQATT, CDR2 SNEGSKA (reference sequence). V was pared by 0 bases and J by 9 bases, with 12 bases between. CDR3 length: 13 residues. The CDR3 coding sequence is TGCAGTGCTAGAGATGGCCCGGTAGGTGAGCAGTTCTTC. Amino acids: CSARDGPVGEQFF.

This clonotype was recorded many times. V gene TRBV18 combines with J gene TRBJ2-1; TRBD1 is a possible D gene (6 bases). Germline loops: CDR1 KGHSH, CDR2 LQKENI. CDR3 length: 12 residues. The CDR3 loop is CAAQGDYNEQFF. CDR3 in DNA: TGTGCGGCACAGGGTGACTACAATGAGCAGTTCTTC.

This clonotype was seen at least ten times. The rearrangement links TRBV19 to TRBJ2-2; no clear D gene. Germline V gives CDR1 LNHDA, CDR2 SQIVND (reference sequence). Trimming left V 5 bases short and J 7 bases short, with 8 bases between. The CDR3 is 12 amino acids. This chain's CDR3 is CASSESNGELFF. In DNA, the CDR3 is TGTGCCAGTAGTGAAAGCAACGGGGAGCTGTTTTTT.

This clonotype was found a few times. The gene calls are TRBV6-2 or TRBV6-3 and TRBJ2-1; 9 bases map to TRBD2. From germline, CDR1 is MNHEY and CDR2 SVGEGT. Unmatched junction bases numbered 10, after V lost 2 bases and J lost 5 bases. CDR3 length equals 17 residues. DNA for the CDR3: TGTGCCAGCAGTTACCCCATTATAGCGGGGGAAAACAATGAGCAGTTCTTC. Protein product: CASSYPIIAGENNEQFF.

The chain is built from TRBV18 and TRBJ2-5; D gene uncertain. This CDR3 has 12 residues. Trimming took 2 bases from V and 2 from J, leaving 3 bases between them. Germline V gives CDR1 KGHSH, CDR2 LQKENI. The CDR3 DNA sequence: TGTGCCAGCTCACCAGAACAAGAGACCCAGTACTTC. It yields the protein CASSPEQETQYF.

J is TRBJ2-1 and V is TRBV28, with TRBD1 as a possible D gene (5 bases). The CDR3 totals 14 residues. The V gene's germline CDR1 is MDHEN and CDR2 SYDVKM. The V end was cut by 4 bases, the J end by 9 bases, with 16 bases between. The CDR3 DNA reads as TGTGCCAGCAGTTCCGGACAAGGATATCGTGAGCAGTTCTTC. It codes for CASSSGQGYREQFF.

The V gene is TRBV29-1, the J gene TRBJ1-1; D may be TRBD1 (6 bases). This CDR3 has 12 residues. The germline V gene encodes CDR1 SQVTM and CDR2 ANQGSEA. The V gene lost 6 bases and the J gene lost 1 base, with 9 bases spanning the gap. The CDR3 protein is CSVGTPNTEAFF. The CDR3 DNA reads as TGCAGCGTCGGGACACCGAACACTGAAGCTTTCTTT.

This clonotype came up many times. The chain couples TRBV6-1 to TRBJ1-6, with 8 bases matching TRBD1. CDR1 MNHNS and CDR2 SASEGT come from the germline V gene. The CDR3 is made up of 14 amino acids. V was clipped by 4 bases and J by 7 bases; unmatched bases: 3. CDR3 in amino acids: CASSGGQGNSPLHF. The CDR3, as DNA: TGTGCCAGCAGTGGCGGACAGGGAAATTCACCCCTCCACTTT.

The table lists this clonotype with many counts. The V gene is TRBV6-2 or TRBV6-3, the J gene TRBJ2-3; D gene unclear. The germline gives CDR1 MNHEY, CDR2 SVGEGT. V was shortened by 6 bases and J by 4 bases, with 8 bases between the two germline ends. The length of the CDR3 is 12 residues. CDR3 coding DNA: TGTGCCAGCAGCACCCCCGCAGATACGCAGTATTTT. Translation gives CASSTPADTQYF.